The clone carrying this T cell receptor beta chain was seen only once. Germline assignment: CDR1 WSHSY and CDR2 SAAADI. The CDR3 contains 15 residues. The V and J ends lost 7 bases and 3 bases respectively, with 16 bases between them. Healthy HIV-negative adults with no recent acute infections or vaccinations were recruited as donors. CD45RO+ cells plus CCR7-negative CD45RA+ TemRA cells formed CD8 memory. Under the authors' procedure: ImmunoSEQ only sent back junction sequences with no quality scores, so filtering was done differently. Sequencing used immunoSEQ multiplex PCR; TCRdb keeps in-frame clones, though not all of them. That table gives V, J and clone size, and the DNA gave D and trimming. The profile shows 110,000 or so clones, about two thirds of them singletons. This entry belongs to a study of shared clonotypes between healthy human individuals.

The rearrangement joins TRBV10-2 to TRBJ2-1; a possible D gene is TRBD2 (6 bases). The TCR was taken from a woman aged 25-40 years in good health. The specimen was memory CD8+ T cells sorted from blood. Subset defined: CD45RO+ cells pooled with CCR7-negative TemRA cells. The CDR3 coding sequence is TGCGCCAGCACGGTTTTGCCTAGCGTCTACAATGAGCAGTTCTTC. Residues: CASTVLPSVYNEQFF.